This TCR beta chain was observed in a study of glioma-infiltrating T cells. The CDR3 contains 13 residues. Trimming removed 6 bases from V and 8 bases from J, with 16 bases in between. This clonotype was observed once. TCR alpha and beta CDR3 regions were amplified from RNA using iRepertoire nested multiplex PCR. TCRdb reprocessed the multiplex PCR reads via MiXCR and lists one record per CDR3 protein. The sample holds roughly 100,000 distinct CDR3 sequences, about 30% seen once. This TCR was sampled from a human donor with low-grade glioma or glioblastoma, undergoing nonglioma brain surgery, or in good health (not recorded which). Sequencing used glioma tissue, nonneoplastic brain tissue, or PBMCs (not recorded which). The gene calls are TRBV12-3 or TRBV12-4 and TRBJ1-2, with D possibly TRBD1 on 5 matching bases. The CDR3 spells CASSRIGAGGYTF. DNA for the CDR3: TGTGCCAGCAGCCGAATCGGGGCAGGCGGCTACACCTTC.